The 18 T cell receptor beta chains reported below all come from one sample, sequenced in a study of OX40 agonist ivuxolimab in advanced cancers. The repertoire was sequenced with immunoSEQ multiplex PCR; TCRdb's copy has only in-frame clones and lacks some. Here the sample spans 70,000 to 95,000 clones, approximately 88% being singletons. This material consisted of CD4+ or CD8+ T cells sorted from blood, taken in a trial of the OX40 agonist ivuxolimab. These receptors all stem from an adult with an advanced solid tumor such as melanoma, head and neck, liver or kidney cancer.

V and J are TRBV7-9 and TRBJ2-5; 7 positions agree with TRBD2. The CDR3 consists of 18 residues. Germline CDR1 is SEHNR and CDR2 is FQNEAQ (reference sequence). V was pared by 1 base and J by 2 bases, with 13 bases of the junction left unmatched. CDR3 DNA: TGTGCCAGCAGCTTAGAGAGGGTCCTAGCGGACTTTCAAGAGACCCAGTACTTC. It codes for CASSLERVLADFQETQYF.

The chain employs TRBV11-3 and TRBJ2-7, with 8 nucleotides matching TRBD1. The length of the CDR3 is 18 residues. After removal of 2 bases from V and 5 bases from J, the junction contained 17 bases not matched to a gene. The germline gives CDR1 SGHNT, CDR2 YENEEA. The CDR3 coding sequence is TGTGCCAGCAGCTTAACCATAGGCGGCAGGGGACAGGCGAACGAGCAGTACTTC. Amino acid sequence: CASSLTIGGRGQANEQYF.

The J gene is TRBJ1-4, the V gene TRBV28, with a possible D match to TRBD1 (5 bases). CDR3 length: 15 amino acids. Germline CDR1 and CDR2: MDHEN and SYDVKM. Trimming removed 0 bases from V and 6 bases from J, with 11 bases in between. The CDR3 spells CASSLWGEVHEKLFF. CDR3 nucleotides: TGTGCCAGCAGTTTATGGGGGGAAGTTCATGAAAAACTGTTTTTT.

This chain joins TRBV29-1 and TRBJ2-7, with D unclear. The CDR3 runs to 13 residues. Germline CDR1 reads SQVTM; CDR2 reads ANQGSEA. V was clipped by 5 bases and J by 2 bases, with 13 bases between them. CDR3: CSVQLSRTYEQYF. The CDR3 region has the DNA TGCAGCGTTCAACTGAGTAGAACCTACGAGCAGTACTTC.

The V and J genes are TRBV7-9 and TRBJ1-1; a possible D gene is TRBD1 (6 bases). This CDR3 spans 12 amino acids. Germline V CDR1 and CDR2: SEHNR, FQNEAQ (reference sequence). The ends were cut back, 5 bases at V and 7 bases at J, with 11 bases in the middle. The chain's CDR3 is CASSVGGLEAFF. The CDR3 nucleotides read TGTGCCAGCAGCGTCGGGGGGCTTGAAGCTTTCTTT.

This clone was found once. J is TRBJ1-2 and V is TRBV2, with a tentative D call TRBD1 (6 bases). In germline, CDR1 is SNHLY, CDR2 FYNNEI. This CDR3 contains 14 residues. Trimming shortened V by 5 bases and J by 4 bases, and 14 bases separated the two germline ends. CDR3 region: CASSSRTATYGYTF. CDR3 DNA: TGTGCCAGCAGTTCCCGGACAGCGACCTATGGCTACACCTTC. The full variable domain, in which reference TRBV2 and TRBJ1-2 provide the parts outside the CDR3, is EPEVTQTPSHQVTQMGQEVILRCVPISNHLYFYWYRQILGQKVEFLVSFYNNEISEKSEIFDDQFSVERPDGSNFTLKIRSTKLEDSAMYFCASSSRTATYGYTFGSGTRLTVV.

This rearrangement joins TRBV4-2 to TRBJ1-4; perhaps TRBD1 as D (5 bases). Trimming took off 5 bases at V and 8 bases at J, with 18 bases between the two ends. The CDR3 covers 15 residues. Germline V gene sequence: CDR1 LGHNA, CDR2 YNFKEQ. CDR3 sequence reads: CASSLIGGDGEKLFF. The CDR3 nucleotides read TGTGCCAGCAGCTTGATTGGAGGGGACGGGGAAAAACTGTTTTTT.

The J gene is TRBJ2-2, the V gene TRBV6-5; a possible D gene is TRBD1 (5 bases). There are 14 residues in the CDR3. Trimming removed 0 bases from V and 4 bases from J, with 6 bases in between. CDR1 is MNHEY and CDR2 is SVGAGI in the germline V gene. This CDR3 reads CASSYSTATGELFF. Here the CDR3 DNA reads TGTGCCAGCAGTTACTCGACAGCCACCGGGGAGCTGTTTTTT.

The CDR3 spells CASSVQLGPPDTQYF. CDR3 DNA: TGTGCCAGCAGCGTCCAGTTGGGGCCACCAGATACGCAGTATTTT. The V call is TRBV5-4, the J call TRBJ2-3, with D tentatively TRBD1 (5 bases). Germline V gives CDR1 SGHNT, CDR2 YYREEE (reference sequence). The germline V and J ends were trimmed by 4 bases and 4 bases, with 16 bases remaining between them. The CDR3 contains 15 residues.

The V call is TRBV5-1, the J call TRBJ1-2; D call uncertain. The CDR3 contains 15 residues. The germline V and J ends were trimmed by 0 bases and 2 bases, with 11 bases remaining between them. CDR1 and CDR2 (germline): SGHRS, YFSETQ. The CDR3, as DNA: TGCGCCAGCAGCTTGGTATCAGACTTCAACTATGGCTACACCTTC. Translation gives CASSLVSDFNYGYTF.

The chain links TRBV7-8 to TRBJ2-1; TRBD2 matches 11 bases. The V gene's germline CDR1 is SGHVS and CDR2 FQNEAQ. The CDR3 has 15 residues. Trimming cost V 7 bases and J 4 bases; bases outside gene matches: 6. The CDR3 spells CASIPTSGIYNEQFF. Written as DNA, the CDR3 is TGTGCCAGCATCCCGACTAGCGGGATTTACAATGAGCAGTTCTTC.

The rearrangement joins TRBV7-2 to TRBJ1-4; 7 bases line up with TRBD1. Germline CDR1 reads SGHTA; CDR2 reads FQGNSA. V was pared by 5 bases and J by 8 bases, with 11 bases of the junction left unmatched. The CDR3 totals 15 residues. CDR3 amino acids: CASSPQTGKFEKLFF. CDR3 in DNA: TGTGCCAGCAGCCCCCAGACAGGGAAGTTCGAAAAACTGTTTTTT. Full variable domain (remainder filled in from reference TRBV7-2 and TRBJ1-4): GAGVSQSPSNKVTEKGKDVELRCDPISGHTALYWYRQSLGQGLEFLIYFQGNSAPDKSGLPSDRFSAERTGGSVSTLTIQRTQQEDSAVYLCASSPQTGKFEKLFFGSGTQLSVL.

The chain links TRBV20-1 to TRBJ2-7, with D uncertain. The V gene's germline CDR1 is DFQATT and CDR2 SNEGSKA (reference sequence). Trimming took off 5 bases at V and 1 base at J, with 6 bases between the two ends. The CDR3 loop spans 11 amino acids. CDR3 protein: CSAWASYEQYF. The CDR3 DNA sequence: TGCAGTGCTTGGGCATCCTACGAGCAGTACTTC.

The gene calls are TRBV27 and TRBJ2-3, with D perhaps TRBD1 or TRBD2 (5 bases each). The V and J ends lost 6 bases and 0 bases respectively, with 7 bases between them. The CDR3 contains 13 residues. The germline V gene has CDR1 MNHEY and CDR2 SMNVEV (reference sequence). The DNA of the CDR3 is TGTGCCAGCAGCAGGGACAGCACAGATACGCAGTATTTT. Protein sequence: CASSRDSTDTQYF.

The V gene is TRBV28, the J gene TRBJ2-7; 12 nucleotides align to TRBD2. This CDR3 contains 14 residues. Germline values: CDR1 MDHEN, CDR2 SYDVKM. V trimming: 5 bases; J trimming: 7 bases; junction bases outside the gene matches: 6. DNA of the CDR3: TGTGCCAGCAGTCTCGGACTAGCGGGATTTGAGCAGTACTTC. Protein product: CASSLGLAGFEQYF.

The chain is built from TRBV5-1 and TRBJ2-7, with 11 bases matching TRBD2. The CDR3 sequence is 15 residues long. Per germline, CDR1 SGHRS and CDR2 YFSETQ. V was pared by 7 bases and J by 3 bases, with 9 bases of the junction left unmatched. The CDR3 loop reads CASRLAGIDVYEQYF. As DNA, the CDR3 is TGCGCCAGCCGACTAGCGGGAATCGACGTCTACGAGCAGTACTTC.

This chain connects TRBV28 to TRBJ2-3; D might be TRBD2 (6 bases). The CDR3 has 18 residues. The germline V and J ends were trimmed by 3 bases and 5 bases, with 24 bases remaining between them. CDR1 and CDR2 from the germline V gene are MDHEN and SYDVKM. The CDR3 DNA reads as TGTGCCAGCAGTTTTGGGGTTTTCGGGCGGGGCGTTGGAGATACGCAGTATTTT. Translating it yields CASSFGVFGRGVGDTQYF. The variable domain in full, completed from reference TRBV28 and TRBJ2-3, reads DVKVTQSSRYLVKRTGEKVFLECVQDMDHENMFWYRQDPGLGLRLIYFSYDVKMKEKGDIPEGYSVSREKKERFSLILESASTNQTSMYLCASSFGVFGRGVGDTQYFGPGTRLTVL.

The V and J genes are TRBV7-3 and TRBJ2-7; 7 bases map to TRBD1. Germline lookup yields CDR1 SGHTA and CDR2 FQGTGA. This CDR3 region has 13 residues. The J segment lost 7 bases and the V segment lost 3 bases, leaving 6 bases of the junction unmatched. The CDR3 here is CASSLTGLGEQYF. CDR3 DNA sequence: TGTGCCAGCAGCTTGACAGGGTTGGGGGAGCAGTACTTC. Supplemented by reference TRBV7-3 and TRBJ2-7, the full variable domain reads GAGVSQTPSNKVTEKGKYVELRCDPISGHTALYWYRQSLGQGPEFLIYFQGTGAADDSGLPNDRFFAVRPEGSVSTLKIQRTERGDSAVYLCASSLTGLGEQYFGPGTRLTVT.